Many counts were recorded for the clone carrying this T cell receptor beta chain. MiXCR, run by TCRdb on the 5' RACE reads, gives a single entry per CDR3 protein. Of 350,000 to 600,000 distinct CDR3 sequences listed, approximately 15% are singletons. The data were obtained in a study of identical twins. J lost 9 bases, V lost 4 bases, and 8 bases had no gene match. Germline V gene lookup returns CDR1 LGHDT and CDR2 YNNKEL (reference sequence). The CDR3 covers 14 residues. This same sample was also part of a study on yellow fever vaccine responses in identical twins.

The J gene is TRBJ2-2, the V gene TRBV3-1; 7 bases are a match to TRBD1. The source is a woman aged 18-29 years in good health. What was sequenced was CD4+ T cells sorted from blood. The chain's CDR3 is CASSRTGVGRELFF. CDR3 in DNA: TGTGCCAGCAGCCGTACAGGGGTCGGAAGGGAGCTGTTTTTT.